These 19 T cell receptor beta chains originate from one sample sequenced in a study of cytotoxic CD8 clonotypes in ibrutinib-treated CLL. Sequenced by immunoSEQ multiplex PCR; TCRdb stores in-frame clones only, minus some. The data show a few hundred thousand clones, 80% seen once. Specimen: PBMCs, collected before ibrutinib treatment. The receptors derive from a human donor with chronic lymphocytic leukemia.

This chain links TRBV6-1 with TRBJ2-2, with D perhaps TRBD2 (6 bases). Trimming removed 3 bases from V and 6 bases from J, with 14 bases in between. The CDR3 is made up of 15 amino acids. Looked up from germline, CDR1 is MNHNS and CDR2 is SASEGT. The CDR3 nucleotides are TGTGCCAGCAGTGACCGCCCTGCGGGGCCCGGGGAGCTGTTTTTT. Translating it yields CASSDRPAGPGELFF.

The V and J genes are TRBV7-6 and TRBJ2-7, with D possibly called TRBD1 or TRBD2 (6 bases each). V dropped 4 bases and J dropped 6 bases, with 10 bases sitting between them. The length of the CDR3 is 12 residues. From germline, CDR1 is SGHVS and CDR2 FNYEAQ. The CDR3 loop is CASSYGGREQYF. CDR3 in DNA: TGTGCCAGCAGCTATGGGGGGCGCGAGCAGTACTTC.

The rearrangement links TRBV5-6 to TRBJ1-5; no firm D call. Germline values: CDR1 SGHDT, CDR2 YYEEEE. The CDR3 covers 14 residues. V was trimmed by 0 bases and J by 4 bases, leaving 8 bases between them. The CDR3 region is CASSLGYRNQPQHF. The CDR3 DNA follows: TGTGCCAGCAGCTTGGGGTACCGTAATCAGCCCCAGCATTTT.

The CDR3 bases are TGTGCCAGCAGCCAAGAGGGCGGGCGGAGGGATACGCAGTATTTT. This gives the protein CASSQEGGRRDTQYF. The chain links TRBV4-2 to TRBJ2-3; D is possibly TRBD2 (5 bases). Trimming removed 0 bases from V and 6 bases from J, with 13 bases in between. Germline CDR1 is LGHNA and CDR2 is YNFKEQ. This CDR3 is 15 amino acids long.

The gene calls are TRBV5-5 and TRBJ1-3, with D unresolved. This CDR3 has 15 residues. CDR1 is SGHKS, CDR2 YYEKEE, per germline (reference sequence). With 4 bases removed from V and 0 bases from J, the gap between germline ends came to 11 bases. The CDR3: CASSPRTASGNTIYF. CDR3 sequence (DNA): TGTGCCAGCAGCCCGCGTACGGCCTCTGGAAACACCATATATTTT.

The chain recombines TRBV20-1 with TRBJ2-7, with unresolved D. This CDR3 region has 11 residues. Trimming took off 6 bases at V and 3 bases at J, with 9 bases between the two ends. Looked up from germline, CDR1 is DFQATT and CDR2 is SNEGSKA (reference sequence). The CDR3 coding sequence is TGCAGTGCAGAGTATAACTACGAGCAGTACTTC. This encodes CSAEYNYEQYF.

The table lists this clone with a count of one. This chain joins TRBV15 and TRBJ2-1; 12 nucleotides line up with TRBD2. Trimming took 5 bases from V and 6 from J; bases not matched to a gene: 8. The CDR3 has 16 amino acids. Germline CDR1 reads LNHNV; CDR2 reads YYDKDF (reference sequence). The DNA of the CDR3 is TGTGCCACCAGCTCCCATCTAGCGGGAGGGACCAATGAGCAGTTCTTC. This translates into CATSSHLAGGTNEQFF.

In its sample, this clone was seen a few times. The V gene is TRBV4-2, the J gene TRBJ2-7; no reliable D call. The CDR3 covers 13 residues. The V gene's germline CDR1 is LGHNA and CDR2 YNFKEQ. Trimming cost V 1 base and J 6 bases, with 10 bases left between them. The CDR3 DNA is TGTGCCAGCAGCCAAGTGGTTCTAGGCGAGCAGTACTTC. Translated: CASSQVVLGEQYF.

This clone was seen once. The V and J genes are TRBV2 and TRBJ2-3; the D is unclear. Trimming took 3 bases from V and 0 from J, leaving 4 bases between them. CDR1 and CDR2 (germline): SNHLY, FYNNEI. The CDR3 is 13 residues long. The CDR3 DNA sequence: TGTGCCAGCAGTGATCTTAGCACAGATACGCAGTATTTT. This codes for CASSDLSTDTQYF.

This clone was counted only a few times. The chain joins TRBV25-1 to TRBJ1-1; TRBD1 might be the D (6 bases). Trimming took 8 bases from V and 5 from J, leaving 12 bases between them. CDR3 length: 12 residues. Looked up from germline, CDR1 is MGHDK and CDR2 is SYGVNS. CDR3 in amino acids: CASGLGGTEAFF. CDR3 sequence (DNA): TGTGCCAGCGGGTTAGGGGGGACTGAAGCTTTCTTT.

The chain couples TRBV5-4 to TRBJ2-7, with 8 bases aligning to TRBD1. CDR3 size: 12 residues. Germline CDR1 and CDR2: SGHNT and YYREEE (reference sequence). V shed 7 bases, J shed 9 bases, and the junction held 9 bases outside the gene matches. CDR3 protein: CASQDRGRRQYF. The CDR3 DNA reads as TGTGCCAGCCAAGACAGGGGAAGACGGCAGTACTTC.

The chain links TRBV15 to TRBJ1-1; D is possibly TRBD1 (5 bases). The CDR3 length is 16 residues. Germline V gene lookup returns CDR1 LNHNV and CDR2 YYDKDF (reference sequence). V lost 1 base, J lost 3 bases, and 15 bases lay in between. As DNA, the CDR3 is TGTGCCACCAGCAGAGGTTACGGCAGGGAGGACACTGAAGCTTTCTTT. It translates to CATSRGYGREDTEAFF.

In this sample, this clone turned up a few times. V usage is TRBV5-1 and J usage is TRBJ2-3; 14 nucleotides match TRBD2. CDR1 is SGHRS, CDR2 YFSETQ, per germline. This CDR3 has 16 amino acids. V was pared by 4 bases and J by 8 bases, with 9 bases of the junction left unmatched. Written as DNA, the CDR3 is TGCGCCAGCAGCCCTAGCACCGGGACTAGCGGGAGTACGCAGTATTTT. Its translation is CASSPSTGTSGSTQYF. Full variable domain (missing parts from reference TRBV5-1 and TRBJ2-3): KAGVTQTPRYLIKTRGQQVTLSCSPISGHRSVSWYQQTPGQGLQFLFEYFSETQRNKGNFPGRFSGRQFSNSRSEMNVSTLELGDSALYLCASSPSTGTSGSTQYFGPGTRLTVL.

V usage is TRBV27 and J usage is TRBJ2-7; 8 positions agree with TRBD2. Trimming at V came to 6 bases and at J to 3 bases, leaving 10 bases not matched to a gene. The CDR3 runs 15 residues. Germline lookup yields CDR1 MNHEY and CDR2 SMNVEV (reference sequence). The CDR3 bases are TGTGCCAGCAGCGCCCGGGCTAGCGGGTACTACGAGCAGTACTTC. It codes for CASSARASGYYEQYF.

The V and J genes are TRBV18 and TRBJ2-1, with D perhaps TRBD2 (5 bases). Germline V lookup: CDR1 KGHSH, CDR2 LQKENI. The germline V and J ends were trimmed by 3 bases and 8 bases, with 11 bases remaining between them. The CDR3 covers 13 residues. As DNA, the CDR3 is TGTGCCAGCTCACCCGCACTAGGCGATGAGCAGTTCTTC. Protein product: CASSPALGDEQFF.

This chain uses TRBV19 with TRBJ1-2; 10 bases map to TRBD1. Trimming removed 2 bases from V and 4 bases from J; junction bases left unmatched: 10. The CDR3 is 17 amino acids. The germline V gene encodes CDR1 LNHDA and CDR2 SQIVND (reference sequence). CDR3 loop: CASSISSGQGTSYGYTF. The DNA of the CDR3 is TGTGCCAGTAGTATATCGTCGGGACAGGGGACGAGCTATGGCTACACCTTC.

This sequence joins TRBV15 and TRBJ1-2, with D unclear. The CDR3 extends over 14 amino acids. V lost 1 base and J lost 2, with 8 bases in between. Germline values: CDR1 LNHNV, CDR2 YYDKDF (reference sequence). CDR3 protein: CATSRGLQNYGYTF. The DNA for the CDR3 is TGTGCCACCAGCAGAGGATTACAAAACTATGGCTACACCTTC.

The V and J genes are TRBV7-2 and TRBJ1-2; D gene uncertain. The CDR3 contains 12 residues. Germline CDR1 SGHTA, CDR2 FQGNSA. V dropped 5 bases and J dropped 4 bases, with 8 bases sitting between them. CDR3 coding DNA: TGTGCCAGCAGCCCGAATATCTATGGCTACACCTTC. It is translated as CASSPNIYGYTF.

This clone was found a few times. The chain links TRBV18 to TRBJ2-3; TRBD2 is a possible D gene (5 bases). V dropped 3 bases and J dropped 3 bases, with 10 bases sitting between them. The CDR3 is made up of 14 amino acids. Germline CDR1 is KGHSH and CDR2 is LQKENI. The CDR3 DNA follows: TGTGCCAGCTCACCGCCTAGCACTACAGATACGCAGTATTTT. Its protein is CASSPPSTTDTQYF.